This TCR beta chain emerged from a study of blood T cell repertoires in COVID-19. Turning to the study itself: Samples taken during acute and convalescent COVID-19 were collected in the United States, Italy and Spain. T cells, B-cell-depleted T cells, or PBMCs supplied cDNA or gDNA.

Original processing methods: Reference gene primer amplification in the assay estimated nucleated cell counts. Data came from immunoSEQ multiplex PCR; TCRdb stores just in-frame clones and leaves some out. V and J calls and clone size come straight from that table; D and trimming were deduced from the DNA. Seen here are 100,000 or so clones, 65% to 85% observed once, and the top ten hold approximately 2%. Losses at the gene ends were 5 bases for V and 5 bases for J; bases not matched to a gene: 7. Germline CDR1 and CDR2: GTSNPN and SVGIG (reference sequence). The CDR3 runs 14 residues. This chain uses TRBV30 with TRBJ2-1; 9 bases match TRBD2. Sequenced input: peripheral blood. This TCR derives from a man aged 65 to 79 with active or convalescent COVID-19. The CDR3 loop is CAWSRGGPNNEQFF. The DNA of the CDR3 is TGTGCCTGGTCGCGGGGGGGCCCAAACAATGAGCAGTTCTTC.